Given below is one TCR beta chain in context. The data originate from a study of blood T cell repertoires in COVID-19. Some clones are missing from TCRdb's copy, which holds only in-frame ones; the method was immunoSEQ multiplex PCR. The data contain some 75,000 clones, roughly 91% of them seen just once; the ten biggest clones take up about 0.6%. V shed 0 bases and J shed 4 bases, with 13 bases lying between them. Germline V gene data show CDR1 as WNHNN and CDR2 as SYGVQD (reference sequence). The CDR3 loop spans 16 amino acids. V is TRBV10-1 and J is TRBJ2-1; TRBD1 might be the D (6 bases). Sequencing input: peripheral blood. This sequence originates from a man aged 55-75 years with acute or convalescent COVID-19. CDR3 in DNA: TGCGCCAGCAGTGAGTCTAGAGGACAGCTTTACAATGAGCAGTTCTTC. It yields the protein CASSESRGQLYNEQFF.